In this sample, the clone carrying this T cell receptor (beta chain) turned up a few times. Its antigen is currently unknown. The sample originates from a study of T-cell memory formation after mild COVID-19. Study-wide results and limits: Certain responding clones were present in pre-infection memory, suggesting participation of cross-reactive memory.

The germline V gene encodes CDR1 GTSNPN and CDR2 SVGIG (reference sequence). The CDR3 is 13 residues long. V was clipped by 0 bases and J by 10 bases, with 13 bases between them. A single record per CDR3 protein comes from TCRdb applying MiXCR to the 5' RACE reads. The repertoire has around 390,000 distinct CDR3 sequences, approximately 15% of them found once; the top ten carry roughly 21%. The sequencing input was PBMCs or a T cell subset sorted from them (not recorded which). V is TRBV30 and J is TRBJ2-4, with a possible D match to TRBD1 (5 bases). This TCR was recovered from a man younger than 30 who had mild COVID-19 (a few samples of this study predate the infection). Cell type and time point are not known. CDR3 residues: CAWSVLSGFIQYF. CDR3 DNA: TGTGCCTGGAGTGTACTATCAGGGTTTATTCAGTACTTC.